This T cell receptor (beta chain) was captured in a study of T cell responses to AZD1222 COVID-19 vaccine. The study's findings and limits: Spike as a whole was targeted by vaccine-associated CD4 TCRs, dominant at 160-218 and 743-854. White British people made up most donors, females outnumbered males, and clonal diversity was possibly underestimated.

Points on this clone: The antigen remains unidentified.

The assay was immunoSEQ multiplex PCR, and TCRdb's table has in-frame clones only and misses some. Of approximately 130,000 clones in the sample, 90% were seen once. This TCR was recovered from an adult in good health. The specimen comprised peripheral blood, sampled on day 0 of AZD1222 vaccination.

The CDR3 region is CASSQVTLAETDTQYF. CDR3 nucleotides: TGTGCCAGCAGCCAAGTTACCCTAGCGGAGACAGATACGCAGTATTTT. This chain uses TRBV21-1 with TRBJ2-3; TRBD2 reflects the table's D call only, with no check against the DNA. TRBV21-1 is an annotated pseudogene. This CDR3 region has 16 residues.